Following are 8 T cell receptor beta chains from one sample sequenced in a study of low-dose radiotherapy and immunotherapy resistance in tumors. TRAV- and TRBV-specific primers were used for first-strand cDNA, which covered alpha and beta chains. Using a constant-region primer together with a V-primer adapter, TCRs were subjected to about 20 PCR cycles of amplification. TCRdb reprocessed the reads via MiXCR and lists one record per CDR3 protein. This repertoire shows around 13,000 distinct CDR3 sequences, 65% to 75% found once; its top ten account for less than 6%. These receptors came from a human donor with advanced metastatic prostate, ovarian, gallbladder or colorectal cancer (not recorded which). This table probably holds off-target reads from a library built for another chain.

The CDR3 sequence is CAIRPEPSGNTIYF. CDR3 sequence (DNA): TGTGCCATCAGACCTGAACCCTCTGGAAACACCATATATTTT. J is TRBJ1-3 and V is TRBV10-3; D remains ambiguous. The CDR3 contains 14 residues. CDR1 and CDR2 (germline): ENHRY, SYGVKD. V lost 6 bases and J lost 0, with 9 bases in between.

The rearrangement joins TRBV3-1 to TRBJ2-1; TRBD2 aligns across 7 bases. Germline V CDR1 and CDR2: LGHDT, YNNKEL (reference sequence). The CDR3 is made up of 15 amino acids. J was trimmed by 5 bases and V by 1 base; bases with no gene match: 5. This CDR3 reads CASSQGAGVHNEQFF. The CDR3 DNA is TGTGCCAGCAGCCAAGGGGCGGGGGTGCACAATGAGCAGTTCTTC.

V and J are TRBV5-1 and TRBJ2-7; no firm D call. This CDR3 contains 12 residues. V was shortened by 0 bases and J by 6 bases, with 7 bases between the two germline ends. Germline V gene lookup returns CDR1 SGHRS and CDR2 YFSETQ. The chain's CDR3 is CASSLGHSEQYF. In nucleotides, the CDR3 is TGCGCCAGCAGCTTGGGGCACAGCGAGCAGTACTTC. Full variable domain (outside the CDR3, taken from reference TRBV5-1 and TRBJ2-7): KAGVTQTPRYLIKTRGQQVTLSCSPISGHRSVSWYQQTPGQGLQFLFEYFSETQRNKGNFPGRFSGRQFSNSRSEMNVSTLELGDSALYLCASSLGHSEQYFGPGTRLTVT.

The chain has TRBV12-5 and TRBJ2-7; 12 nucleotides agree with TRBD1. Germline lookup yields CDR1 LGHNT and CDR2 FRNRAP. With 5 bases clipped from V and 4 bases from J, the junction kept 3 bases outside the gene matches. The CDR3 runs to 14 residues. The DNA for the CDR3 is TGTGCTAGTGGTCAGGGACAGGGGGCGTACGAGCAGTACTTC. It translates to CASGQGQGAYEQYF.

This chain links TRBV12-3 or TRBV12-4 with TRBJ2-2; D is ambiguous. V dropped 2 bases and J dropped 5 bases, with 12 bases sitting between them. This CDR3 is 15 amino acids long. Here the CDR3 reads CASSLRFRGTGELFF. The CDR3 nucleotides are TGTGCCAGCAGTTTAAGGTTTCGTGGGACCGGGGAGCTGTTTTTT.

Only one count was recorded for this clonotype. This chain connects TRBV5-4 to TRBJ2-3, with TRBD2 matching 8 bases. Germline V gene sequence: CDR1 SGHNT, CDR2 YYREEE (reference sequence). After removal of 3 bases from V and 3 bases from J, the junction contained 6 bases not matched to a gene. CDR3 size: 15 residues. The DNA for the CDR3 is TGTGCCAGCAGCTCCCTACTAGCGGCTACAGATACGCAGTATTTT. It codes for CASSSLLAATDTQYF.

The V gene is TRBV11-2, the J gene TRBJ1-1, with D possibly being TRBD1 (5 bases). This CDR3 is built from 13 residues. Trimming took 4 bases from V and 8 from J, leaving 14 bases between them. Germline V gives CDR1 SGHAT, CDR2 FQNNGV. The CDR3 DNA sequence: TGTGCCAGCAGCTACACCCGGGACGGAGAAGCTTTCTTT. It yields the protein CASSYTRDGEAFF.

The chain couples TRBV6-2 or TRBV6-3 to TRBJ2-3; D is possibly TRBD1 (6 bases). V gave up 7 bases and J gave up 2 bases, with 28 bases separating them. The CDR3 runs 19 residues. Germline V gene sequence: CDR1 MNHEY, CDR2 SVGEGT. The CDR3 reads CASNAHSTPGHVATDTQYF. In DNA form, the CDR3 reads TGTGCCAGCAACGCTCACTCAACACCGGGACACGTAGCCACAGATACGCAGTATTTT.